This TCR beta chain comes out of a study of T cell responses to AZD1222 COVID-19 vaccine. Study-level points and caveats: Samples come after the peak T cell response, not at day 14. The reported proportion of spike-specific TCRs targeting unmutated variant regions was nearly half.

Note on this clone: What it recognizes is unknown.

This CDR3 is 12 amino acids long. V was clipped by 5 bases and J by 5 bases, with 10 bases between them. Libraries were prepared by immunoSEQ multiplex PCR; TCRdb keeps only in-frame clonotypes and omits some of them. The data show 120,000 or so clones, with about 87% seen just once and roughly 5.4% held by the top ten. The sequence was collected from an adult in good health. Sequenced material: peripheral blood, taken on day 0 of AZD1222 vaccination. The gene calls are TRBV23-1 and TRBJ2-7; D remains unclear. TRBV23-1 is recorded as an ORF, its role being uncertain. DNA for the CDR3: TGCGCCAGCAGTAAAATGGTGGACGAGCAGTACTTC. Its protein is CASSKMVDEQYF.